The T cell receptor (beta chain) described here comes from a study of T cell repertoires in cytomegalovirus infection. Study in general: Matching HLA type, along with CMV infection, was indicated by public TCR beta signatures.

The CDR3 has 14 residues. This clonotype was seen only once. Its antigen is not known. One junction end disagrees with the germline gene, perhaps due to a read error. A single record per CDR3 protein comes from TCRdb applying MiXCR to the reads. The sample records some 920,000 distinct CDR3 sequences, approximately 30% being singletons. This TCR came from a human donor in good health (CMV status not recorded). Some clones in this sample may be carry-over from other donors' samples. The specimen comprised cultured CD8+ T cells from PBMCs, sampled from culture after CMV antigen stimulation. The genes are TRBV12-3 or TRBV12-4 and TRBJ2-2; D is perhaps TRBD1 or TRBD2 (5 bases each). The CDR3 region has the DNA TGTGCCAACAGCCACCAGGGCCACACCGGGAAGCTGTTTTTT. Translation gives CANSHQGHTGKLFF.